The text below deals with one TCR beta chain. Germline V gene lookup returns CDR1 WSHSY and CDR2 SAAADI. The germline V and J ends were trimmed by 8 bases and 4 bases, with 8 bases remaining between them. The CDR3 sequence is 11 residues long. These data originate in a study of T cells after yellow fever vaccination. TCRdb re-called the 5' RACE reads with MiXCR, one entry per CDR3 protein. The repertoire holds 500,000 to 550,000 distinct CDR3 sequences, about a fifth seen once, with roughly a sixth in the top ten. The input for sequencing was PBMCs, taken more than 20 days after the first yellow fever vaccination. This sequence was found in a man aged 18 to 35 who received the YFV17D yellow fever vaccine. V usage is TRBV10-2 and J usage is TRBJ2-5; D not certain. As DNA, the CDR3 is TGCGCCAGCGGGATTGGAGAGACCCAGTACTTC. This gives the protein CASGIGETQYF.